A selection of T cell receptor beta chains follows, all from one sample in a study of human T cells and chemical hapten exposure. TCRdb re-called the RACE reads through MiXCR, storing one row per CDR3 protein. Of approximately 41,000 distinct CDR3 sequences listed, over 3.5% are singletons. The source material was whole blood, sampled in connection with sensitization to the hapten diphenylcyclopropenone (DPC). These receptors all come from a man in his fifties with alopecia areata. Some clones in this sample may be carry-over from other donors' samples. CDR3s include the opening cysteine and the closing phenylalanine or tryptophan. D genes are given only for firm matches. Not all rows give a size; the values are once, few, many and, for expanded clones, a class.

j_gene	v_gene	d_gene	abundance	CDR3nt	CDR3aa
TRBJ2-5	TRBV10-1	TRBD1	many	TGCGCCAGCAGTGAGTCAGGGGGCAACCAAGAGACCCAGTACTTC	CASSESGGNQETQYF
TRBJ2-7	TRBV29-1	-	many	TGCAGCGTCAAAGTCCAGGACAACACCTACGAGCAGTACTTC	CSVKVQDNTYEQYF
TRBJ2-5	TRBV5-6	-	many	TGTGCCAGCAGCTGGGGGACTGAAACCCAAGAGACCCAGTACTTC	CASSWGTETQETQYF
TRBJ1-4	TRBV7-2	-	many	TGTGCCAGCAGCCCCCGTATAGGGACCAATAATGAAAAACTGTTTTTT	CASSPRIGTNNEKLFF
TRBJ2-1	TRBV5-6	TRBD2	many	TGTGCCAGCTGCTCCGGGACTAGCGGAACAATCTCCTACAATGAGCAGTTCTTC	CASCSGTSGTISYNEQFF
TRBJ1-1	TRBV5-6	TRBD1	many	TGTGCCAGCAGCTCTTTCAGGGGGTCGAACACTGAAGCTTTCTTT	CASSSFRGSNTEAFF
TRBJ2-1	TRBV12-5	-	many	TGTGCTAGTGTGGACTTCTACAATGAGCAGTTCTTC	CASVDFYNEQFF
TRBJ1-1	TRBV28	-	many	TGTGCCAGCGGATCTCCCTTCACTGAAGCTTTCTTT	CASGSPFTEAFF
TRBJ2-7	TRBV20-1	TRBD2	few	TGCAGTGCTAGAGTTACTAGCGACTACGAGCAGTACTTC	CSARVTSDYEQYF
TRBJ2-3	TRBV12-3/TRBV12-4	-	many	TGTGCCAGCGGCGGGGATACGCAGTATTTT	CASGGDTQYF
TRBJ2-2	TRBV7-2	-	many	TGTGCCAGCAGCTTAGGGGGGGCTAACACCGGGGAGCTGTTTTTT	CASSLGGANTGELFF
TRBJ1-2	TRBV20-1	-	-	TGCAGTGCTAGAGATAGTGGGAGGGGGGCCGATGGCTACACCTTC	CSARDSGRGADGYTF
TRBJ1-1	TRBV12-3/TRBV12-4	-	-	TGTGCCAGCAGTGTTACAGGGAAGACTGAAGCTTTCTTT	CASSVTGKTEAFF
TRBJ1-1	TRBV5-1	-	many	TGCGCCAGCAGCTTGGTACCGAGGGAATCCACTGAAGCTTTCTTT	CASSLVPRESTEAFF
TRBJ2-3	TRBV12-3/TRBV12-4	TRBD2	many	TGTGCCAGCAGTTTATCCCCCTTCCCCACTAGCGTCGCAGATACGCAGTATTTT	CASSLSPFPTSVADTQYF
TRBJ2-5	TRBV6-6	TRBD2	many	TGTGCCAGCAGTTACCCCCCGGGAGGGACGCAAGAGACCCAGTACTTC	CASSYPPGGTQETQYF
TRBJ2-7	TRBV6-2/TRBV6-3	-	many	TGTGCCAGCAGGACTAGCTCCTACGAGCAGTACTTC	CASRTSSYEQYF
TRBJ2-7	TRBV7-9	-	many	TGTGCCAGCAGCCAAGACGTGGGGTTGTCGACCGAGCAGTACTTC	CASSQDVGLSTEQYF
TRBJ1-5	TRBV20-1	-	many	TGCAGTGCTAGAACGGGAAGTAGCAATCAGCCCCAGCATTTT	CSARTGSSNQPQHF
TRBJ1-1	TRBV4-1	-	many	TGCGCCAGCAGCCGGACATCGCTCGATCTGAACACTGAAGCTTTCTTT	CASSRTSLDLNTEAFF
TRBJ2-7	TRBV6-5	TRBD2	many	TGTGCCAGCAGGAGCGGGAGGTACGAGCAGTACTTC	CASRSGRYEQYF
TRBJ1-1	TRBV4-1	TRBD1	medium-sized	TGCGCCAGCAGCCCCCTGACAGGGCAGAACACTGAAGCTTTCTTT	CASSPLTGQNTEAFF
TRBJ1-4	TRBV5-6	-	many	TGTGCCAGCAGCTTGGTACAGATTACTAATGAAAAACTGTTTTTT	CASSLVQITNEKLFF
TRBJ2-4	TRBV28	TRBD1	many	TGTGCCAGCAGCCCCGCCGGACAGGGGCTAGCCAAAAACATTCAGTACTTC	CASSPAGQGLAKNIQYF
TRBJ2-1	TRBV24-1	-	many	TGTGCCAGCCCTTGGTATGAGCAGTTCTTC	CASPWYEQFF
TRBJ2-1	TRBV11-1	-	many	TGTGCCAGCAGCTCTAAAATGGGATATGAGCAGTTCTTC	CASSSKMGYEQFF